The next 23 T cell receptor beta chains were all read from a single sample in a study of T-cell reconstitution after alpha-beta-depleted transplantation in children. This sample's TCRbeta library carried unique molecular identifier barcodes. TCRdb re-called the PCR reads with MiXCR, one entry per CDR3 protein. This sample has 250,000 to 400,000 distinct CDR3 sequences, with about a quarter found just once. Source: PBMCs, mostly from graft donor cells, taken 180 days after TCRalphabeta/CD19-depleted stem cell transplant. Every receptor here comes from a male patient between 10 and 17 years old who had a stem cell transplant for acute lymphoblastic leukemia, so the T cells may come from the graft donor.

CDR3 sequence: CSARRDRGGYEQYF. The CDR3 DNA is TGCAGTGCCCGGCGAGACAGGGGTGGGTACGAGCAGTACTTC. The chain has TRBV20-1 and TRBJ2-7, with 8 bases fitting TRBD1. CDR3 length: 14 amino acids. Germline V gene sequence: CDR1 DFQATT, CDR2 SNEGSKA (reference sequence). The junction had 11 bases not matched to a gene; V was cut back by 6 bases and J by 4 bases.

This clonotype was counted between two and nine times. This chain uses TRBV5-1 with TRBJ2-7, with TRBD2 identical over 11 bases. With V trimmed by 5 bases and J by 0 bases, 7 bases remained unmatched. Germline V lookup: CDR1 SGHRS, CDR2 YFSETQ. The CDR3 has 16 residues. CDR3 DNA: TGCGCCAGCAGTCTAGCGGGAGGTGGCAACTCCTACGAGCAGTACTTC. This encodes CASSLAGGGNSYEQYF.

This clonotype was counted between two and nine times. The rearrangement joins TRBV6-1 to TRBJ1-3; 8 bases fit TRBD1. The CDR3 spans 18 residues. CDR1 and CDR2 from the germline V gene are MNHNS and SASEGT. V was pared by 8 bases and J by 0 bases, with 15 bases of the junction left unmatched. The CDR3 nucleotides are TGTGCCAGCTCCTATCGAGGGACAGGCCTAAGCTCTGGAAACACCATATATTTT. Translating it yields CASSYRGTGLSSGNTIYF.

Of note for this clonotype: Germline and junction disagree at one end, which may indicate a read error. The V gene is TRBV27, the J gene TRBJ2-3, with D unresolved. From germline, CDR1 is MNHEY and CDR2 SMNVEV (reference sequence). CDR3 length equals 14 residues. CDR3 sequence reads: CTSSLRRSTDTQYF. CDR3 nucleotides: TGTACCAGCAGTTTAAGACGGAGCACAGATACGCAGTATTTT.

This clonotype was counted ten times or more. CDR3 in DNA: TGCAGCGCCCTCAGCTATGGCTACACCTTC. This codes for CSALSYGYTF. The chain uses TRBV29-1 and TRBJ1-2; D gene ambiguous. Germline assignment: CDR1 SQVTM and CDR2 ANQGSEA. The CDR3 totals 10 residues. The germline V and J ends were trimmed by 7 bases and 4 bases, with 7 bases remaining between them.

In this sample, this clonotype turned up a few times. This chain uses TRBV7-6 with TRBJ1-4; D unresolved. The germline V gene encodes CDR1 SGHVS and CDR2 FNYEAQ. V lost 5 bases, J lost 8 bases, and 15 bases lay in between. The CDR3 contains 14 residues. Here the CDR3 reads CASSAAPGNEKLFF. The DNA for the CDR3 is TGTGCCAGCAGCGCGGCCCCGGGGAACGAAAAACTGTTTTTT.

This clonotype was picked up a small number of times. This sequence joins TRBV6-1 and TRBJ2-1; 14 bases line up with TRBD2. The CDR3 extends over 16 amino acids. Germline V gene data show CDR1 as MNHNS and CDR2 as SASEGT. Germline trimming cut 7 bases from V and 6 bases from J; bases unmatched to any gene: 8. For the CDR3, the DNA is TGTGCCAGCACTAAAATGGGACTAGCGGGAGCCAATGAGCAGTTCTTC. This encodes CASTKMGLAGANEQFF.

This chain joins TRBV7-6 and TRBJ1-2; no clear D. Trimming left V 5 bases short and J 4 bases short, with 17 bases between. Germline V lookup: CDR1 SGHVS, CDR2 FNYEAQ. The CDR3 is 15 residues long. CDR3 coding DNA: TGTGCCAGCAGCCCAGGACTCCAATCCCCCTATGGCTACACCTTC. Residues: CASSPGLQSPYGYTF.

The chain couples TRBV20-1 to TRBJ2-5; no clear D gene. Trimming removed 1 base at V and 4 bases at J, with 7 bases between. Germline loops: CDR1 DFQATT, CDR2 SNEGSKA (reference sequence). The CDR3 is 12 amino acids. CDR3 protein: CSARVGPETQYF. Written as DNA, the CDR3 is TGCAGTGCTAGAGTCGGTCCAGAGACCCAGTACTTC.

The chain has TRBV20-1 and TRBJ2-7; 7 positions agree with TRBD2. Germline lookup yields CDR1 DFQATT and CDR2 SNEGSKA (reference sequence). CDR3 length: 14 amino acids. The ends lost 4 bases at V and 0 bases at J; junction bases unmatched: 6. CDR3 coding DNA: TGCAGTGCTATCCCAAGCGGGGTCTCCTACGAGCAGTACTTC. Protein sequence: CSAIPSGVSYEQYF.

This clonotype has more than one count but fewer than ten. V gene TRBV12-3 or TRBV12-4 combines with J gene TRBJ2-5, with D tentatively TRBD1 (6 bases). The CDR3 is made up of 16 amino acids. Trimming took off 2 bases at V and 2 bases at J, with 15 bases between the two ends. The CDR3 sequence: CASSLLGAVGQETQYF. CDR3 sequence (DNA): TGTGCCAGCAGTTTACTGGGGGCAGTAGGACAAGAGACCCAGTACTTC.

In its sample, this clonotype was seen a few times. This rearrangement joins TRBV6-1 to TRBJ2-5; D may be TRBD2 (6 bases). Germline values: CDR1 MNHNS, CDR2 SASEGT. The CDR3 totals 15 residues. V was shortened by 7 bases and J by 7 bases, with 22 bases between the two germline ends. CDR3 bases: TGTGCCAGCACCGGGTGGCGGGACGTCTCGTGGACCCAGTACTTC. Translating it yields CASTGWRDVSWTQYF.

V usage is TRBV27 and J usage is TRBJ2-7; D gene ambiguous. V was cut by 6 bases and J by 7 bases, with 16 bases left in between. Per the germline V gene, CDR1 is MNHEY and CDR2 is SMNVEV (reference sequence). The CDR3 has 13 amino acids. The CDR3 coding sequence is TGTGCCAGCAGCCCCAGATCCTTGGGGGAGCAGTACTTC. This sequence encodes CASSPRSLGEQYF.

This clonotype was counted at least ten times. The gene calls are TRBV5-1 and TRBJ1-4; D is undetermined. The CDR3 consists of 12 residues. Trimming took 3 bases from V and 8 from J, leaving 8 bases between them. In germline, CDR1 is SGHRS, CDR2 YFSETQ. The CDR3, as DNA: TGCGCCAGCAGCTCCCGACCCGAAAAACTGTTTTTT. This translates into CASSSRPEKLFF.

This chain connects TRBV19 to TRBJ2-1; D call uncertain. Trimming took off 6 bases at V and 8 bases at J, with 14 bases between the two ends. Germline assignment: CDR1 LNHDA and CDR2 SQIVND (reference sequence). CDR3 length: 13 amino acids. In DNA, the CDR3 is TGTGCCAGTAGAGATACCCAAGAGGATGAGCAGTTCTTC. This gives the protein CASRDTQEDEQFF.

The chain has TRBV29-1 and TRBJ2-7; no clear D gene. CDR3 length: 14 residues. Deletions cut 3 bases from V and 0 bases from J, with 12 bases between. The germline V gene encodes CDR1 SQVTM and CDR2 ANQGSEA. The CDR3: CSVDGWRGSYEQYF. As DNA, the CDR3 is TGCAGCGTTGATGGGTGGAGAGGCTCCTACGAGCAGTACTTC.

In this sample, this clonotype turned up many times. The chain recombines TRBV12-3 or TRBV12-4 with TRBJ2-6; D uncertain. V lost 7 bases and J 0 bases, leaving 7 bases between the germline ends. This CDR3 region has 14 residues. CDR3 sequence reads: CASILISGANVLTF. The CDR3, as DNA: TGTGCCAGCATATTGATCTCTGGGGCCAACGTCCTGACTTTC.

The chain employs TRBV28 and TRBJ2-1, with 10 bases that match TRBD2. CDR1 and CDR2 (germline): MDHEN, SYDVKM. The CDR3 contains 13 residues. Losses at the gene ends were 10 bases for V and 4 bases for J; bases not matched to a gene: 4. The chain's CDR3 is CATWTSGYNEQFF. CDR3 nucleotide sequence: TGTGCCACCTGGACTAGCGGTTACAATGAGCAGTTCTTC.

This clonotype was seen a handful of times. The CDR3 protein is CASSPGQGRGKLFF. In DNA, the CDR3 is TGCGCCAGCAGCCCCGGACAGGGGAGAGGAAAACTGTTTTTT. V is TRBV5-1 and J is TRBJ1-4, with 9 bases aligning to TRBD1. The V gene's germline CDR1 is SGHRS and CDR2 YFSETQ. V dropped 4 bases and J dropped 10; count of bases not matched to a gene: 8. This CDR3 comprises 14 residues.

The chain joins TRBV20-1 to TRBJ1-1, with no clear D. This CDR3 spans 11 amino acids. Germline CDR1 reads DFQATT; CDR2 reads SNEGSKA (reference sequence). V shed 2 bases and J shed 1 base, with 2 bases lying between them. CDR3 loop: CSARQNTEAFF. CDR3 DNA: TGCAGTGCTAGACAGAACACTGAAGCTTTCTTT.

This clonotype has only a few counts. The rearrangement joins TRBV29-1 to TRBJ2-1, with D unresolved. V lost 3 bases and J lost 13, with 13 bases in between. Looked up from germline, CDR1 is SQVTM and CDR2 is ANQGSEA. CDR3 length equals 11 residues. CDR3 DNA: TGCAGCGTTGATGGATCTGCCAAACAGTTCTTC. This encodes CSVDGSAKQFF.

This clonotype was counted only a few times. The chain joins TRBV6-5 to TRBJ2-5, with 8 bases that match TRBD2. V lost 4 bases and J lost 5; bases outside the gene matches: 6. This CDR3 comprises 14 residues. Germline V gene sequence: CDR1 MNHEY, CDR2 SVGAGI. The CDR3 coding sequence is TGTGCCAGCAGTTCCGGGGGGGGGCAGGAGACCCAGTACTTC. This codes for CASSSGGGQETQYF.

This clonotype was counted between two and nine times. The V gene is TRBV12-3 or TRBV12-4, the J gene TRBJ2-5, with 9 bases fitting TRBD1. V was pared by 7 bases and J by 3 bases, with 12 bases of the junction left unmatched. The CDR3 is 16 residues long. The CDR3 sequence is CASKLGTGPIKETQYF. CDR3 sequence (DNA): TGTGCCAGCAAATTGGGGACAGGGCCGATCAAAGAGACCCAGTACTTC.